This T cell receptor beta chain was obtained from a study of cytomegalovirus exposure and HLA in healthy donors. Sequencing used immunoSEQ multiplex PCR; TCRdb keeps in-frame clones, though not all of them. The sample yields more than 90,000 clones, more than 70% seen once. The CDR3 extends over 13 amino acids. Germline assignment: CDR1 LNHDA and CDR2 SQIVND (reference sequence). V lost 1 base to trimming and J lost 8 bases; unmatched junction nucleotides: 3. V usage is TRBV19 and J usage is TRBJ1-1, with 8 bases matching TRBD1. The sequencing sample was made of PBMCs. The receptor comes from a man between 18 and 29 years old in good health and CMV-seronegative. The DNA of the CDR3 is TGTGCCAGTAGTATAGGAGACAGGGGCGAAGCTTTCTTT. Translation gives CASSIGDRGEAFF.